Below are 26 T cell receptor beta chains sequenced from a single sample in a study of breast tumors, draining lymph nodes, adjacent tissues. Using its own MiXCR run on the multiplex PCR reads, TCRdb lists one record per CDR3 protein. The sample lists about 22,000 distinct CDR3 sequences; roughly three fifths were seen once. Input material: tumor-adjacent breast tissue. These receptors originate from a female donor with breast cancer. Some clones in this sample may be carry-over from other donors' samples.

This chain connects TRBV5-1 to TRBJ1-4, with D maybe TRBD1 (6 bases). Trimming shortened V by 3 bases and J by 11 bases, and 17 bases separated the two germline ends. Germline CDR1 reads SGHRS; CDR2 reads YFSETQ. This CDR3 region has 14 residues. CDR3: CASSSGDTGAKLFF. CDR3 nucleotides: TGCGCCAGCAGCTCCGGCGACACGGGGGCTAAACTGTTTTTT.

The chain uses TRBV20-1 and TRBJ2-3, with 13 bases fitting TRBD2. V lost 6 bases to trimming and J lost 0 bases; unmatched junction nucleotides: 9. Germline V gene data show CDR1 as DFQATT and CDR2 as SNEGSKA (reference sequence). This CDR3 contains 17 residues. The CDR3 region has the DNA TGCAGTGCCACCAGACTAGCGGGGGGAGCTAGCACAGATACGCAGTATTTT. Its translation is CSATRLAGGASTDTQYF.

The chain combines TRBV20-1 with TRBJ2-1, with 7 bases fitting TRBD1. Germline V lookup: CDR1 DFQATT, CDR2 SNEGSKA (reference sequence). The CDR3 is 16 amino acids. Losses at the gene ends were 2 bases for V and 6 bases for J; bases not matched to a gene: 13. The CDR3 is CSARSPRDSIFNEQFF. CDR3 nucleotide sequence: TGCAGTGCTAGATCCCCGAGGGACAGTATCTTCAATGAGCAGTTCTTC.

This clonotype was observed a few times. The chain links TRBV20-1 to TRBJ1-2; 9 nucleotides agree with TRBD1. Germline loops: CDR1 DFQATT, CDR2 SNEGSKA (reference sequence). V shed 0 bases, J shed 2 bases, and the junction held 1 base outside the gene matches. The CDR3 runs 14 residues. The CDR3 bases are TGCAGTGCTAGAGACGGGACAGGGAACTATGGCTACACCTTC. The encoded protein is CSARDGTGNYGYTF.

The CDR3 bases are TGTGCCAGCAGCCAAGACTCGGACAGCACAGATACGCAGTATTTT. This gives the protein CASSQDSDSTDTQYF. The chain combines TRBV3-1 with TRBJ2-3; D is unresolved. CDR3 size: 15 residues. Germline V gene sequence: CDR1 LGHDT, CDR2 YNNKEL (reference sequence). V was clipped by 0 bases and J by 0 bases, with 7 bases between them.

This chain links TRBV29-1 with TRBJ2-1; 7 nucleotides match TRBD1. CDR1 and CDR2 (germline): SQVTM, ANQGSEA. This CDR3 is 12 amino acids long. CDR3 bases: TGCAGTTTCAGACAGGGTTTTAATGAGCAGTTCTTC. Translated, it gives CSFRQGFNEQFF.

This chain uses TRBV7-9 with TRBJ2-3; 9 bases are shared with TRBD1. There are 17 residues in the CDR3. V shed 5 bases and J 5 bases; nucleotides not matched to a gene: 14. CDR1 is SEHNR, CDR2 FQNEAQ, per germline (reference sequence). The DNA of the CDR3 is TGTGCCAGCAGCGCGACCGGACAGGGGATTTTCGGAGATACGCAGTATTTT. Translating gives CASSATGQGIFGDTQYF.

The chain couples TRBV11-2 to TRBJ2-3; 7 bases are a match to TRBD2. The CDR3 runs to 17 residues. V shed 3 bases, J shed 4 bases, and the junction held 13 bases outside the gene matches. The germline gives CDR1 SGHAT, CDR2 FQNNGV. The CDR3 DNA reads as TGTGCCAGCAGCTTGGGCGGGGCGGGAGTGGGCGCAGATACGCAGTATTTT. It codes for CASSLGGAGVGADTQYF.

This clonotype was recorded many times. The V gene is TRBV5-6, the J gene TRBJ2-2; possible D gene TRBD1, 5 bases. The CDR3 is 17 amino acids. The germline V gene has CDR1 SGHDT and CDR2 YYEEEE. Trimming cost V 4 bases and J 2 bases, with 18 bases left between them. The CDR3 DNA is TGTGCCAGCAGCCCACTCGACAGAGTCCAAAACACCGGGGAGCTGTTTTTT. Its translation is CASSPLDRVQNTGELFF. Supplemented by reference TRBV5-6 and TRBJ2-2, the full variable domain reads DAGVTQSPTHLIKTRGQQVTLRCSPKSGHDTVSWYQQALGQGPQFIFQYYEEEERQRGNFPDRFSGHQFPNYSSELNVNALLLGDSALYLCASSPLDRVQNTGELFFGEGSRLTVL.

This clonotype showed up just once. A junction boundary mismatches the germline segment, possibly from a read error. This chain uses TRBV7-8 with TRBJ1-3; D not certain. The CDR3 extends over 16 amino acids. Germline CDR1 SGHVS, CDR2 FQNEAQ. The CDR3 loop reads CASSLAGQPSGNTVYF. Here the CDR3 DNA reads TGTGCCAGCAGCTTAGCAGGGCAGCCCTCTGGAAACACCGTATATTTT.

The chain has TRBV24-1 and TRBJ2-7, with a tentative D call TRBD2 (5 bases). Trimming left V 9 bases short and J 2 bases short, with 16 bases between. This CDR3 is built from 14 residues. The germline V gene encodes CDR1 KGHDR and CDR2 SFDVKD. Here the CDR3 DNA reads TGTGCCACCGGGAGTGACACAGCGCCCTACGAGCAGTACTTC. Translated, it gives CATGSDTAPYEQYF.

This clonotype has just a few counts. The CDR3 loop reads CASSLALQGGGQPQHF. The CDR3 nucleotides read TGTGCCAGCAGCTTGGCCCTTCAGGGGGGAGGTCAGCCCCAGCATTTT. This chain joins TRBV5-6 and TRBJ1-5; 7 positions match TRBD1. The CDR3 runs 16 residues. CDR1 is SGHDT and CDR2 is YYEEEE in the germline V gene. V lost 0 bases to trimming and J lost 6 bases; unmatched junction nucleotides: 9.

By frequency in the sample, this clonotype is medium-sized. V and J are TRBV6-1 and TRBJ1-6; D gene ambiguous. Trimming shortened V by 8 bases and J by 10 bases, and 15 bases separated the two germline ends. The CDR3 length is 13 residues. Germline V gives CDR1 MNHNS, CDR2 SASEGT. The CDR3 DNA is TGTGCCAGCCATAGTACGGGGAGATCACCCCTCCACTTT. Its translation: CASHSTGRSPLHF.

The chain has TRBV20-1 and TRBJ2-7; a weak D match, TRBD2 (7 bases). Germline lookup yields CDR1 DFQATT and CDR2 SNEGSKA (reference sequence). The length of the CDR3 is 15 residues. Trimming removed 3 bases from V and 2 bases from J, with 17 bases in between. The chain's CDR3 is CSASEGGDAAYEQYF. CDR3 sequence (DNA): TGCAGTGCTAGTGAGGGGGGGGACGCCGCCTACGAGCAGTACTTC.

The chain combines TRBV20-1 with TRBJ1-6; 10 positions match TRBD1. Germline V gives CDR1 DFQATT, CDR2 SNEGSKA (reference sequence). The CDR3 is 14 amino acids. V lost 5 bases, J lost 9 bases, and 7 bases stayed unmatched. In nucleotides, the CDR3 is TGCAGTGCTGTCCGGGACAGGGGTGGTTCACCCCTCCACTTT. Protein: CSAVRDRGGSPLHF.

This clonotype was counted at least ten times. The chain uses TRBV7-9 and TRBJ2-1, with D possibly matching TRBD2 (5 bases). The V gene lost 0 bases and the J gene lost 6 bases, with 6 bases spanning the gap. Germline CDR1 SEHNR, CDR2 FQNEAQ (reference sequence). The length of the CDR3 is 13 residues. The DNA of the CDR3 is TGTGCCAGCAGCTTAGCCGGGATCAATGAGCAGTTCTTC. Its translation is CASSLAGINEQFF.

This clonotype has ten or more counts. The genes are TRBV20-1 and TRBJ2-5, with 10 positions matching TRBD2. V lost 5 bases, J lost 9 bases, and 12 bases stayed unmatched. The CDR3 spans 14 residues. Germline-derived CDR1 and CDR2 are DFQATT and SNEGSKA (reference sequence). DNA of the CDR3: TGCAGTGCTGGGGTCAGCGGGAGGGGGAGGTCCCAGTACTTC. This translates into CSAGVSGRGRSQYF.

This clonotype was counted ten times or more. A much larger clone differs from this one at a single base, so this may be a read error. This sequence joins TRBV20-1 and TRBJ1-2; possibly TRBD1 for D (5 bases). Looked up from germline, CDR1 is DFQATT and CDR2 is SNEGSKA (reference sequence). The CDR3 extends over 13 amino acids. This CDR3 reads CSARLGDNYAYTF. The CDR3 bases are TGCAGTGCTAGACTAGGGGATAACTATGCCTACACCTTC.

This clonotype was counted many times. A much larger clone differs by one base, so this may be a read error. CDR3 in DNA: TGTGCCAGCAGCTTTAGACTAGCCTCTACTTACAATGAGCAGTTCTTC. It specifies CASSFRLASTYNEQFF. The rearrangement links TRBV11-2 to TRBJ2-1, with TRBD2 identical over 7 bases. V lost 3 bases, J lost 4 bases, and 9 bases stayed unmatched. Germline V gene lookup returns CDR1 SGHAT and CDR2 FQNNGV. CDR3 length equals 16 residues.

This clonotype was found many times. The genes are TRBV18 and TRBJ1-5; tentative D call: TRBD1 (5 bases). The CDR3 has 14 residues. Germline V CDR1 and CDR2: KGHSH, LQKENI. The V end lost 4 bases, the J end lost 8 bases, and 15 bases lay between the germline ends. CDR3 residues: CASSLRGGVEPQHF. CDR3 coding DNA: TGTGCCAGCTCACTACGGGGGGGAGTGGAGCCCCAGCATTTT.

The rearrangement links TRBV7-2 to TRBJ1-6, with a possible D match to TRBD1 (5 bases). The CDR3 runs 15 residues. Germline V CDR1 and CDR2: SGHTA, FQGNSA. Trimming cost V 3 bases and J 10 bases, with 16 bases left between them. This CDR3 reads CASSLAGRVASPLHF. CDR3 DNA: TGTGCCAGCAGCTTGGCCGGCAGGGTTGCGTCACCCCTCCACTTT.

The rearrangement joins TRBV4-1 to TRBJ2-1; 13 bases are shared with TRBD2. Trimming removed 0 bases from V and 5 bases from J; junction bases left unmatched: 7. Germline CDR1 and CDR2: MGHRA and YSYEKL. The length of the CDR3 is 18 residues. CDR3 in amino acids: CASSQDPPGLAGNNEQFF. DNA for the CDR3: TGCGCCAGCAGCCAAGATCCACCGGGACTAGCGGGGAACAATGAGCAGTTCTTC.

V and J are TRBV12-3 or TRBV12-4 and TRBJ1-5, with D perhaps TRBD1 (5 bases). Deletions cut 4 bases from V and 0 bases from J, with 10 bases between. The CDR3 sequence is 15 residues long. The CDR3 region has the DNA TGTGCCAGCAGTTATCACAGGAGTAGCAATCAGCCCCAGCATTTT. It translates to CASSYHRSSNQPQHF.

CDR3 loop: CASSLGWNLRGQYF. For the CDR3, the DNA is TGTGCCAGCAGCTTAGGGTGGAACCTACGGGGGCAGTACTTC. The chain is built from TRBV7-2 and TRBJ2-7; D is perhaps TRBD2 (5 bases). This CDR3 is built from 14 residues. Between the trimmed V and J ends, which lost 1 base and 9 bases, there was a span of 16 bases. From germline, CDR1 is SGHTA and CDR2 FQGNSA.

This clonotype has at least ten counts. The rearrangement links TRBV2 to TRBJ2-1; D gene uncertain. The germline V and J ends were trimmed by 8 bases and 3 bases, with 8 bases remaining between them. Looked up from germline, CDR1 is SNHLY and CDR2 is FYNNEI. This CDR3 comprises 12 residues. The chain's CDR3 is CASVVDYNEQFF. CDR3 coding DNA: TGTGCCAGCGTGGTGGACTACAATGAGCAGTTCTTC.

The chain combines TRBV11-2 with TRBJ2-2; unclear D gene. The CDR3 has 15 amino acids. From germline, CDR1 is SGHAT and CDR2 FQNNGV. V lost 3 bases and J lost 0, with 8 bases in between. CDR3 DNA sequence: TGTGCCAGCAGCTTTGGCGCCTCGAACACCGGGGAGCTGTTTTTT. Protein product: CASSFGASNTGELFF.